This section outlines one T cell receptor (beta chain) sequence together with its context. Its antigen remains unidentified. The data belong to a study of shared clonotypes between healthy human individuals. Study findings and constraints: Only blood was sampled; tissue repertoires likely differ.

V lost 6 bases and J lost 2; bases outside the gene matches: 3. The CDR3 runs to 14 residues. CDR1 and CDR2 (germline): MDHEN, SYDVKM. Several immunoSEQ plates received, in even portions, the genomic DNA of each subset. Authors' data handling: ImmunoSEQ gave junction-only sequences without quality scores, so filtering differed. TCRdb keeps only in-frame clones here, not all; method: immunoSEQ multiplex PCR. V, J and clone size are those of that table, while D and trimming were read from the DNA. The repertoire includes about 490,000 clones, over 60% of them detected once, and 10% to 15% sits in the top ten.

Specimen: PBMCs. The genes are TRBV28 and TRBJ2-7; 11 bases align to TRBD1. The source is a woman aged 40 to 50 in good health. Some clones in this sample may be carry-over from other donors' samples. This CDR3 reads CASRGQGGTYEQYF. The CDR3 coding sequence is TGTGCCAGCAGGGGACAGGGGGGGACCTACGAGCAGTACTTC.